The clone carrying this T cell receptor (beta chain) was seen a single time. The target antigen is unknown. This record belongs to a study of shared clonotypes between healthy human individuals. The authors loaded about 200 ng DNA, roughly 33,000 T cell genomes, into sorted-subset replicate PCRs. Data came from immunoSEQ multiplex PCR; TCRdb stores just in-frame clones and leaves some out. The sample lists hundreds of thousands of clones, 90% to 96% occurring once. The CDR3 runs 17 residues. Germline CDR1 and CDR2: MNHEY and SMNVEV (reference sequence). V dropped 5 bases and J dropped 0; count of bases not matched to a gene: 9. Study conclusions and caveats: Relative to memory subsets, naive subsets generally showed larger estimated richness. Owing to a small donor count, the genetic and exposure-history diversity represented was limited.

Sequenced: naive CD4+ T cells sorted from blood. The subset is: CD45RA+ positively selected. This TCR came from a woman aged 30 to 39 in good health. The rearrangement uses TRBV27 and TRBJ2-1; 8 bases align to TRBD2. CDR3 loop: CASSHLTSGHSYNEQFF. As DNA, the CDR3 is TGTGCCAGCAGTCACCTAACTAGCGGCCACTCCTACAATGAGCAGTTCTTC.